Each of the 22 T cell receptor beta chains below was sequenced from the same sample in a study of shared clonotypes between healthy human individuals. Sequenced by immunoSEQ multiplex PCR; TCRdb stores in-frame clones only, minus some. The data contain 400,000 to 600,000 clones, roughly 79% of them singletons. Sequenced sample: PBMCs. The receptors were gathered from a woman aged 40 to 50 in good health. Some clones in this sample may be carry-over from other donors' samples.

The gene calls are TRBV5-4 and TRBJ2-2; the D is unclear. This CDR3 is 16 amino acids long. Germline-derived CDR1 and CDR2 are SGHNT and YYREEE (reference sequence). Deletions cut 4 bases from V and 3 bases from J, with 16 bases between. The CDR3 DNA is TGTGCCAGCAGCCCCCGATCGAGACGGGACACCGGGGAGCTGTTTTTT. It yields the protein CASSPRSRRDTGELFF.

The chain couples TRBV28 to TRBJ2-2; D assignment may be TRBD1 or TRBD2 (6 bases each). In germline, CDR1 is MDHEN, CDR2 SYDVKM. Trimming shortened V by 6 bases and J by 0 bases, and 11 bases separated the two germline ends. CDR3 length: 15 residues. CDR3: CASRSGGPNTGELFF. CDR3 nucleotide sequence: TGTGCCAGCAGGTCTGGGGGGCCGAACACCGGGGAGCTGTTTTTT.

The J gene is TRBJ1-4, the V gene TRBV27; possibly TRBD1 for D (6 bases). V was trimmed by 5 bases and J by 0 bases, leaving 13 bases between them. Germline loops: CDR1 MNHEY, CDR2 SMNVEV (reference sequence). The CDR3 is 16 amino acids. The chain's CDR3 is CASSLGTPPTNEKLFF. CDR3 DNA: TGTGCCAGCAGTCTGGGGACACCCCCAACTAATGAAAAACTGTTTTTT.

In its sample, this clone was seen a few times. DNA of the CDR3: TGCAGCGTTGAAAGACGGTTAACAGAAGCTTTCTTT. The encoded protein is CSVERRLTEAFF. The gene calls are TRBV29-1 and TRBJ1-1; D not resolved. The CDR3 has 12 residues. V lost 2 bases and J lost 8, with 12 bases in between. The V gene's germline CDR1 is SQVTM and CDR2 ANQGSEA.

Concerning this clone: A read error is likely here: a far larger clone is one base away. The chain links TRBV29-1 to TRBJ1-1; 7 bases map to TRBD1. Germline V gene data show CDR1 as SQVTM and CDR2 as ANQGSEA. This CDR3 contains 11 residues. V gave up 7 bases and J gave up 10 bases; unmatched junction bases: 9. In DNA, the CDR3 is TGCAGCGCGTCGCGACAGGGCGCAGCTTTCTTT. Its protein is CSASRQGAAFF.

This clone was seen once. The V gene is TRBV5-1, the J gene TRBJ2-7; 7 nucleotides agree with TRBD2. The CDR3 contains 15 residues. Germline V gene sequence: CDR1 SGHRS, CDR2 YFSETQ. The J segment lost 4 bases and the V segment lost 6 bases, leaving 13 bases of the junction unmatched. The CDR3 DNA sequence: TGCGCCAGCACCCCCGCCCCGCGCGGGAGTTACGAGCAGTACTTC. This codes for CASTPAPRGSYEQYF.

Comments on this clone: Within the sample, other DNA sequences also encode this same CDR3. In DNA, the CDR3 is TGCGCCAGCAGCTTGGCAGGGGGGGAGACCCAGTACTTC. Translated, it gives CASSLAGGETQYF. The gene calls are TRBV5-1 and TRBJ2-5, with TRBD1 as a possible D gene (7 bases). Germline V lookup: CDR1 SGHRS, CDR2 YFSETQ. The CDR3 spans 13 residues. The V gene lost 0 bases and the J gene lost 5 bases, with 8 bases spanning the gap.

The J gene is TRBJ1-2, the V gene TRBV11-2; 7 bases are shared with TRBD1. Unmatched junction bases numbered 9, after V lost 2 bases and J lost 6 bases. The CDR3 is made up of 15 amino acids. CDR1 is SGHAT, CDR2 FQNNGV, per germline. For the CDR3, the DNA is TGTGCCAGCAGCTTATTTGCGGGACAGCGAAATGGCTACACCTTC. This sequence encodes CASSLFAGQRNGYTF.

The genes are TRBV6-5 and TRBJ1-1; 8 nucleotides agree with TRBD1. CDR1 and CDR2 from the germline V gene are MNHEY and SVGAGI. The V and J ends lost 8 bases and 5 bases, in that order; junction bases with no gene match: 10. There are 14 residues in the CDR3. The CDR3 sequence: CASCQGAFSTEAFF. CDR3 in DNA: TGTGCCAGCTGTCAGGGGGCGTTTAGTACTGAAGCTTTCTTT.

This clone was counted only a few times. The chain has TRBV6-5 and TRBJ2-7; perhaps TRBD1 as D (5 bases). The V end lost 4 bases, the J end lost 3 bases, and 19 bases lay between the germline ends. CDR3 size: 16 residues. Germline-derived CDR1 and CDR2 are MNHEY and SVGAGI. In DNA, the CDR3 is TGTGCCAGCAGTTTTGGACACCCGGGCGTAGGCTACGAGCAGTACTTC. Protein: CASSFGHPGVGYEQYF.

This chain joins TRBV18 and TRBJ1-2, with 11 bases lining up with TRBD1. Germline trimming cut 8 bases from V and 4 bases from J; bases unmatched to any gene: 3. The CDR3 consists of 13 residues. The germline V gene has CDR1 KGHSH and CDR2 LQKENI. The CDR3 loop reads CASGQGASYGYTF. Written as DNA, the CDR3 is TGTGCCAGCGGACAGGGGGCGAGCTATGGCTACACCTTC. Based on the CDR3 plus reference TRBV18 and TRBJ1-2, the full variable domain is NAGVMQNPRHLVRRRGQEARLRCSPMKGHSHVYWYRQLPEEGLKFMVYLQKENIIDESGMPKERFSAEFPKEGPSILRIQQVVRGDSAAYFCASGQGASYGYTFGSGTRLTVV.

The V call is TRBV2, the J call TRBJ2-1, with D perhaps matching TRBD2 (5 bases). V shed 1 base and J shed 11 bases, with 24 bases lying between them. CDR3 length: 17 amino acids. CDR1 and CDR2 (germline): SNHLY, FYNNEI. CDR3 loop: CASSEVLAGPASGKQFF. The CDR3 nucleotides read TGTGCCAGCAGTGAAGTGCTGGCGGGTCCTGCGAGCGGTAAGCAGTTCTTC.

Written as DNA, the CDR3 is TGTGCCAGCAGTGAAGCGATCGGGACAGATACGCAGTATTTT. This encodes CASSEAIGTDTQYF. This chain links TRBV6-1 with TRBJ2-3; D gene ambiguous. Trimming took off 0 bases at V and 3 bases at J, with 7 bases between the two ends. CDR1 MNHNS and CDR2 SASEGT come from the germline V gene. CDR3 length equals 14 residues.

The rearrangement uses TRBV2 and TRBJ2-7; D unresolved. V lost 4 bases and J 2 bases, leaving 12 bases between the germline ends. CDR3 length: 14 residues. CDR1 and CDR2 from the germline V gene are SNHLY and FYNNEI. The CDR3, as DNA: TGTGCCAGCAGTGTTTCCCGGGCCACCTACGAGCAGTACTTC. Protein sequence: CASSVSRATYEQYF.

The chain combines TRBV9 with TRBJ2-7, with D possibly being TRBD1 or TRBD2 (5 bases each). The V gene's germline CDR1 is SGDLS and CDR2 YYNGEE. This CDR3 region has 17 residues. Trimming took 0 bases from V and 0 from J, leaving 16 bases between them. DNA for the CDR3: TGTGCCAGCAGCGTAGGGGGCCTAGCCGATCACTCCTACGAGCAGTACTTC. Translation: CASSVGGLADHSYEQYF.

The CDR3 sequence is CASSLHAGANEQFF. The CDR3 DNA reads as TGCGCCAGCAGCCTCCATGCTGGGGCCAATGAGCAGTTCTTC. V is TRBV4-1 and J is TRBJ2-1; D perhaps matches TRBD1 (5 bases). Germline lookup yields CDR1 MGHRA and CDR2 YSYEKL. V shed 4 bases and J shed 6 bases, with 13 bases lying between them. CDR3 length: 14 residues.

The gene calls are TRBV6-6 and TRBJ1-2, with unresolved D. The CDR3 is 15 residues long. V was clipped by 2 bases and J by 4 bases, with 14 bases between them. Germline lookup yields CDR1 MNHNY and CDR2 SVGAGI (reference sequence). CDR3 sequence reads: CASSYPLASGYGYTF. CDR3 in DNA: TGTGCCAGCAGTTACCCTCTAGCGTCTGGCTATGGCTACACCTTC.

The CDR3 reads CAWSQGTSTYSANEKLFF. Written as DNA, the CDR3 is TGTGCCTGGAGCCAAGGGACATCAACCTATTCCGCTAATGAAAAACTGTTTTTT. The chain couples TRBV30 to TRBJ1-4, with D perhaps TRBD1 (6 bases). V was clipped by 3 bases and J by 3 bases, with 23 bases between them. This CDR3 spans 18 amino acids. The germline CDR1 and CDR2 sequences are GTSNPN and SVGIG (reference sequence).

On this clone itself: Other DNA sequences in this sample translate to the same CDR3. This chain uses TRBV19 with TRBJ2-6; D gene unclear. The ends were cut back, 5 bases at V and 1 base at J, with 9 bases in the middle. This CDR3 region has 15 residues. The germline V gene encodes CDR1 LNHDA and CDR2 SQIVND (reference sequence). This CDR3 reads CASSPPSSGANVLTF. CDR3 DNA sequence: TGTGCCAGTAGTCCGCCCTCTTCTGGGGCCAACGTCCTGACTTTC.

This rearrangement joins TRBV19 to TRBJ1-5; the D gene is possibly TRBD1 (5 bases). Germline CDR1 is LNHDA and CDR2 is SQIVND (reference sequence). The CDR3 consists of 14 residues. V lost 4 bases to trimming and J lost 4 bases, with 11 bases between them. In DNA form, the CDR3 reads TGTGCCAGTAGTAGGTCAGGACAAAATCAGCCCCAGCATTTT. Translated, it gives CASSRSGQNQPQHF.

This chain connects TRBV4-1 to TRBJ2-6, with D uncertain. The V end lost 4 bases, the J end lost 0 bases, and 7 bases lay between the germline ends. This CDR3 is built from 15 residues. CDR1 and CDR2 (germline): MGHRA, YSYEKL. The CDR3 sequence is CASSLSDSGANVLTF. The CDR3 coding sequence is TGCGCCAGCAGCCTTTCGGACTCTGGGGCCAACGTCCTGACTTTC.

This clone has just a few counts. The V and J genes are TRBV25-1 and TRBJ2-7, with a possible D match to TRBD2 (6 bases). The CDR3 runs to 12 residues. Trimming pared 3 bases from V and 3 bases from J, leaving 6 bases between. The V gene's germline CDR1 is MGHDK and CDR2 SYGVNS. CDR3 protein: CASSEGLYEQYF. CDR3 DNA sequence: TGTGCCAGCAGTGAGGGACTCTACGAGCAGTACTTC.